Listed here are 30 T cell receptor beta chains from one sample, sequenced in a study of blood T cell repertoires in COVID-19. Clones were sequenced by immunoSEQ multiplex PCR, and TCRdb holds only the in-frame ones, with some missing. In the table there are roughly 190,000 clones, 80% of which are singletons. Specimen: peripheral blood. The receptors were sampled from a man aged 60-69 years with acute or convalescent COVID-19.

V is TRBV7-2 and J is TRBJ1-5; unclear D gene. Trimming cost V 2 bases and J 6 bases, with 8 bases left between them. CDR1 SGHTA and CDR2 FQGNSA come from the germline V gene. The CDR3 is made up of 13 amino acids. The chain's CDR3 is CASSLQSGQPQHF. The CDR3 region has the DNA TGTGCCAGCAGCTTACAGAGCGGTCAGCCCCAGCATTTT.

This clone was seen only a few times. The chain combines TRBV10-3 with TRBJ1-2; TRBD1 matches at 7 bases. CDR1 and CDR2 from the germline V gene are ENHRY and SYGVKD. This CDR3 comprises 12 residues. Trimming at V came to 10 bases and at J to 3 bases, leaving 5 bases not matched to a gene. In DNA, the CDR3 is TGTGCCACCCAGGGGGAGGACTATGGCTACACCTTC. As protein: CATQGEDYGYTF.

The rearrangement joins TRBV11-2 to TRBJ2-4; the D gene is possibly TRBD1 (5 bases). The V end lost 1 base, the J end lost 0 bases, and 19 bases lay between the germline ends. The CDR3 is 19 residues long. Germline V gene data show CDR1 as SGHAT and CDR2 as FQNNGV. CDR3: CASSLVLGWGRIAKNIQYF. The CDR3 DNA sequence: TGTGCCAGCAGCTTAGTTTTAGGGTGGGGCAGAATAGCCAAAAACATTCAGTACTTC.

This chain connects TRBV6-6 to TRBJ1-5, with 8 bases matching TRBD1. Germline CDR1 MNHNY, CDR2 SVGAGI (reference sequence). The CDR3 is made up of 14 amino acids. V was clipped by 5 bases and J by 7 bases; unmatched bases: 7. DNA of the CDR3: TGTGCCAGCAGTGGACAGGGTGCGCCGCAGCCCCAGCATTTT. Protein product: CASSGQGAPQPQHF.

This chain uses TRBV6-5 with TRBJ1-2, with 8 bases that match TRBD1. V shed 5 bases and J 3 bases; nucleotides not matched to a gene: 5. CDR3 length equals 14 residues. Germline V gene sequence: CDR1 MNHEY, CDR2 SVGAGI. The CDR3 here is CASSRTGKDYGYTF. The CDR3 coding sequence is TGTGCCAGCAGTCGGACAGGGAAGGACTATGGCTACACCTTC.

This chain links TRBV3-1 (or the pseudogene TRBV3-2) with TRBJ1-3; 7 bases line up with TRBD1. The CDR3 runs 16 residues. Germline V gives CDR1 LGHDT, CDR2 YNNKEL (reference sequence). Trimming took 4 bases from V and 0 from J; bases not matched to a gene: 6. In DNA, the CDR3 is TGTGCCAGCAGCCTCGGGACAGCTAGCTCTGGAAACACCATATATTTT. Its protein product is CASSLGTASSGNTIYF.

The rearrangement uses TRBV30 and TRBJ1-3, with D possibly matching TRBD1 (5 bases). V was shortened by 0 bases and J by 2 bases, with 11 bases between the two germline ends. The germline CDR1 and CDR2 sequences are GTSNPN and SVGIG (reference sequence). The CDR3 is made up of 15 amino acids. Here the CDR3 DNA reads TGTGCCTGGAGTGTGGGGGGGTTCGCTGGAAACACCATATATTTT. As protein: CAWSVGGFAGNTIYF. Full variable domain (remainder filled in from reference TRBV30 and TRBJ1-3): SQTIHQWPATLVQPVGSPLSLECTVEGTSNPNLYWYRQAAGRGLQLLFYSVGIGQISSEVPQNLSASRPQDRQFILSSKKLLLSDSGFYLCAWSVGGFAGNTIYFGEGSWLTVV.

CDR3 residues: CASSPTRVNTGELFF. The CDR3 DNA is TGTGCCAGCAGCCCGACTAGGGTGAACACCGGGGAGCTGTTTTTT. The genes are TRBV7-9 and TRBJ2-2; TRBD2 might be the D (6 bases). This CDR3 has 15 residues. The germline CDR1 and CDR2 sequences are SEHNR and FQNEAQ (reference sequence). Trimming removed 5 bases from V and 1 base from J, with 11 bases in between.

The chain links TRBV7-9 to TRBJ2-5, with TRBD2 matching 7 bases. CDR3 length: 13 amino acids. Trimming cost V 2 bases and J 5 bases; bases outside gene matches: 2. CDR1 SEHNR and CDR2 FQNEAQ come from the germline V gene (reference sequence). CDR3 nucleotides: TGTGCCAGCAGCTTATGGCGGGGGGAGACCCAGTACTTC. This sequence encodes CASSLWRGETQYF.

V and J are TRBV11-2 and TRBJ2-1, with D perhaps matching TRBD2 (5 bases). The CDR3 has 14 amino acids. Trimming took off 0 bases at V and 8 bases at J, with 11 bases between the two ends. Germline loops: CDR1 SGHAT, CDR2 FQNNGV. The CDR3 is CASSLDGVVDEQFF. The CDR3 bases are TGTGCCAGCAGCTTAGACGGGGTTGTAGATGAGCAGTTCTTC. Full variable domain (missing parts from reference TRBV11-2 and TRBJ2-1): EAGVAQSPRYKIIEKRQSVAFWCNPISGHATLYWYQQILGQGPKLLIQFQNNGVVDDSQLPKDRFSAERLKGVDSTLKIQPAKLEDSAVYLCASSLDGVVDEQFFGPGTRLTVL.

This chain uses TRBV5-1 with TRBJ2-1; 14 nucleotides align to TRBD2. This CDR3 has 17 residues. Germline CDR1 and CDR2: SGHRS and YFSETQ. Trimming at V came to 5 bases and at J to 2 bases, leaving 6 bases not matched to a gene. CDR3 amino acids: CASRRTSGRLTYNEQFF. Here the CDR3 DNA reads TGCGCCAGCAGGCGGACTAGCGGGAGGCTTACCTACAATGAGCAGTTCTTC.

The chain combines TRBV19 with TRBJ1-5; D remains ambiguous. The germline V gene has CDR1 LNHDA and CDR2 SQIVND (reference sequence). This CDR3 is 12 amino acids long. V was cut by 3 bases and J by 6 bases, with 6 bases left in between. CDR3 bases: TGTGCCAGTAGTATCGAGGTTCAGCCCCAGCATTTT. It codes for CASSIEVQPQHF.

This clone was picked up one time. The rearrangement links TRBV3-1 (or the pseudogene TRBV3-2) to TRBJ1-2, with 7 bases that match TRBD1. V was pared by 5 bases and J by 7 bases, with 10 bases of the junction left unmatched. This CDR3 has 14 residues. Germline V gene data show CDR1 as LGHDT and CDR2 as YNNKEL (reference sequence). Here the CDR3 reads CASSRQGNLPGYTF. The CDR3 DNA follows: TGTGCCAGCAGCAGACAGGGTAACTTGCCTGGCTACACCTTC.

This clone was counted between two and nine times. This chain uses TRBV5-6 with TRBJ1-5; TRBD1 is a possible D gene (5 bases). CDR3 length: 15 amino acids. Germline CDR1 reads SGHDT; CDR2 reads YYEEEE. Trimming stripped 0 bases from V and 6 bases from J, with 13 bases between. CDR3 DNA: TGTGCCAGCAGCTTGGCCTCCAGGGTGGGTCAGCCCCAGCATTTT. It encodes CASSLASRVGQPQHF.

This chain joins TRBV20-1 and TRBJ1-2; the D is unclear. Trimming removed 6 bases at V and 8 bases at J, with 13 bases between. The CDR3 has 11 amino acids. Looked up from germline, CDR1 is DFQATT and CDR2 is SNEGSKA (reference sequence). CDR3 DNA: TGCAGTGCCCCGGGAGAGCGGGGCTACACCTTC. It specifies CSAPGERGYTF.

The V gene is TRBV6-5, the J gene TRBJ2-2; 11 bases are shared with TRBD2. There are 15 residues in the CDR3. V trimming: 2 bases; J trimming: 7 bases; junction bases outside the gene matches: 3. The germline V gene has CDR1 MNHEY and CDR2 SVGAGI. The CDR3 is CASSYGTSGFGELFF. The CDR3 DNA reads TGTGCCAGCAGTTACGGGACTAGCGGTTTCGGGGAGCTGTTTTTT.

The gene calls are TRBV24-1 and TRBJ2-3, with 8 nucleotides matching TRBD1. J gave up 3 bases and V 12 bases, and 10 bases lay outside the gene matches. The CDR3 has 14 amino acids. Germline lookup yields CDR1 KGHDR and CDR2 SFDVKD. CDR3 bases: TGTGCCTCCCAGAACAGGGGGGAGACAGATACGCAGTATTTT. Translation: CASQNRGETDTQYF.

The chain uses TRBV19 and TRBJ2-1; 13 positions agree with TRBD2. The CDR3 spans 17 residues. V lost 2 bases, J lost 6 bases, and 7 bases stayed unmatched. Germline V gene data show CDR1 as LNHDA and CDR2 as SQIVND (reference sequence). The CDR3 DNA is TGTGCCAGTAGTATAATAGGACTAGCGGGAGTCCCCAATGAGCAGTTCTTC. It is translated as CASSIIGLAGVPNEQFF.

This clone was seen many times. This rearrangement joins TRBV5-4 to TRBJ2-1; the match to TRBD2 covers 7 bases. J gave up 7 bases and V 4 bases, and 5 bases lay outside the gene matches. There are 13 residues in the CDR3. In germline, CDR1 is SGHNT, CDR2 YYREEE (reference sequence). This chain's CDR3 is CASSRQAGNEQFF. The CDR3 DNA follows: TGTGCCAGCAGCAGACAAGCGGGGAATGAGCAGTTCTTC.

The chain couples TRBV27 to TRBJ1-5; no clear D. This CDR3 contains 13 residues. CDR1 is MNHEY and CDR2 is SMNVEV in the germline V gene (reference sequence). The germline V and J ends were trimmed by 6 bases and 7 bases, with 13 bases remaining between them. The CDR3 nucleotides are TGTGCCAGCAGCCCATCATCGGGACAGCCCCAGCATTTT. Residues: CASSPSSGQPQHF.

For the CDR3, the DNA is TGCAGCGTTGTGGACAGAGGAGCTTTCTTT. As protein: CSVVDRGAFF. The V gene is TRBV29-1, the J gene TRBJ1-1, with D possibly TRBD1 on 6 matching bases. V dropped 4 bases and J dropped 10 bases, with 10 bases sitting between them. This CDR3 has 10 amino acids. In germline, CDR1 is SQVTM, CDR2 ANQGSEA.

The chain combines TRBV6-2 or TRBV6-3 with TRBJ2-7, with TRBD2 matching over 7 bases. The CDR3 has 15 amino acids. The J segment lost 3 bases and the V segment lost 0 bases, leaving 5 bases of the junction unmatched. Per the germline V gene, CDR1 is MNHEY and CDR2 is SVGEGT. CDR3 DNA: TGTGCCAGCAGTTACTCGAGCGGGGCTTTCTACGAGCAGTACTTC. As protein: CASSYSSGAFYEQYF.

This chain joins TRBV7-8 and TRBJ1-1; no reliable D call. V dropped 1 base and J dropped 0 bases, with 9 bases sitting between them. Germline V gene lookup returns CDR1 SGHVS and CDR2 FQNEAQ. The CDR3 loop spans 15 amino acids. CDR3 loop: CASSLEVRMNTEAFF. DNA for the CDR3: TGTGCCAGCAGCTTAGAAGTCAGGATGAACACTGAAGCTTTCTTT.

The V gene is TRBV2, the J gene TRBJ1-2; 7 nucleotides agree with TRBD1. Germline loops: CDR1 SNHLY, CDR2 FYNNEI. With 3 bases clipped from V and 5 bases from J, the junction kept 6 bases outside the gene matches. The length of the CDR3 is 14 residues. CDR3 in amino acids: CASSDQGEEYGYTF. The CDR3 nucleotides read TGTGCCAGCAGTGACCAGGGGGAAGAATATGGCTACACCTTC.

The sample holds a few counts of this clone. The gene calls are TRBV6-4 and TRBJ2-3; 9 bases line up with TRBD2. The CDR3 is 15 amino acids. Germline values: CDR1 MRHNA, CDR2 SNTAGT. Trimming at V came to 3 bases and at J to 4 bases, leaving 5 bases not matched to a gene. The chain's CDR3 is CASSEVAGVADTQYF. The CDR3 nucleotides read TGTGCCAGCAGTGAGGTAGCGGGGGTCGCAGATACGCAGTATTTT.

This chain uses TRBV7-2 with TRBJ2-4, with 11 bases aligning to TRBD2. There are 19 residues in the CDR3. Germline-derived CDR1 and CDR2 are SGHTA and FQGNSA. V lost 0 bases and J lost 1; bases outside the gene matches: 8. The CDR3 coding sequence is TGTGCCAGCAGCTTAGCTGGGCTAGCGGGGGGCCGGGCCAAAAACATTCAGTACTTC. Encoded protein: CASSLAGLAGGRAKNIQYF.

The rearrangement links TRBV6-5 to TRBJ2-3; 7 bases are shared with TRBD1. The junction had 6 bases not matched to a gene; V was cut back by 2 bases and J by 4 bases. CDR3 size: 15 residues. The germline gives CDR1 MNHEY, CDR2 SVGAGI. The CDR3 DNA reads TGTGCCAGCAGTTACCAGACAGGGCCTTCAGATACGCAGTATTTT. Translated: CASSYQTGPSDTQYF.

The rearrangement uses TRBV12-3 or TRBV12-4 and TRBJ1-5; a possible D gene is TRBD1 (5 bases). V lost 7 bases and J 6 bases, leaving 13 bases between the germline ends. This CDR3 spans 13 amino acids. CDR3 region: CASIHGGGQPQHF. CDR3 coding DNA: TGTGCCAGCATCCACGGGGGGGGTCAGCCCCAGCATTTT.

V and J are TRBV14 and TRBJ1-3; D not resolved. From germline, CDR1 is SGHDN and CDR2 FVKESK. This CDR3 comprises 16 residues. The V end lost 4 bases, the J end lost 0 bases, and 13 bases lay between the germline ends. The CDR3: CASSPPAGYSGNTIYF. The CDR3, as DNA: TGTGCCAGCAGCCCCCCCGCGGGGTACTCTGGAAACACCATATATTTT.

The chain recombines TRBV7-9 with TRBJ2-1; D possibly corresponds to TRBD1 (5 bases). Trimming took off 3 bases at V and 0 bases at J, with 9 bases between the two ends. CDR1 and CDR2 (germline): SEHNR, FQNEAQ (reference sequence). The CDR3 has 15 amino acids. In nucleotides, the CDR3 is TGTGCCAGCAGCTTTAGGGGAAGCTCCTACAATGAGCAGTTCTTC. This encodes CASSFRGSSYNEQFF.